What follows are 30 T cell receptor beta chains derived from one specimen sequenced in a study of blood T cell repertoires in COVID-19. The data were produced by immunoSEQ multiplex PCR, yet TCRdb's version contains in-frame clones alone and is incomplete. The sample lists fewer than 200,000 clones, roughly 80% occurring once. Sequencing was performed on peripheral blood. These receptors all come from a woman between 70 and 85 years old with COVID-19, enrolled during active disease.

V is TRBV5-1 and J is TRBJ2-7; TRBD1 aligns across 7 bases. The CDR3 has 13 amino acids. V dropped 7 bases and J dropped 6; count of bases not matched to a gene: 10. Germline V gene sequence: CDR1 SGHRS, CDR2 YFSETQ. In DNA form, the CDR3 reads TGCGCCAGCGGACAGGCCCATCGGGGCGAGCAGTACTTC. Its translation is CASGQAHRGEQYF.

The gene calls are TRBV11-2 and TRBJ2-5; 7 bases map to TRBD2. The CDR3 has 15 residues. J was trimmed by 5 bases and V by 2 bases; bases with no gene match: 8. Germline-derived CDR1 and CDR2 are SGHAT and FQNNGV. Here the CDR3 reads CASSLMGGPVETQYF. As DNA, the CDR3 is TGTGCCAGCAGCTTAATGGGAGGGCCGGTTGAGACCCAGTACTTC.

In the case of this clone: Other nucleotide sequences from this sample produce the same CDR3. The chain has TRBV6-5 and TRBJ1-2; 9 bases fit TRBD1. CDR3 length: 12 amino acids. J was trimmed by 5 bases and V by 8 bases; bases with no gene match: 3. Germline V gene lookup returns CDR1 MNHEY and CDR2 SVGAGI. CDR3 sequence (DNA): TGTGCCAGCTACGGACAGGGGTATGGCTACACCTTC. This gives the protein CASYGQGYGYTF.

This clone was found once. V is TRBV29-1 and J is TRBJ2-5; D is possibly TRBD2 (5 bases). This CDR3 spans 15 amino acids. V gave up 5 bases and J gave up 2 bases, with 18 bases separating them. The V gene's germline CDR1 is SQVTM and CDR2 ANQGSEA. CDR3 region: CSVLPGTDFQETQYF. Written as DNA, the CDR3 is TGCAGCGTTTTACCGGGAACCGATTTTCAAGAGACCCAGTACTTC.

V usage is TRBV7-2 and J usage is TRBJ2-1; no reliable D call. The CDR3 spans 15 residues. Germline V gene lookup returns CDR1 SGHTA and CDR2 FQGNSA. The V and J ends lost 6 bases and 1 base respectively, with 13 bases between them. DNA for the CDR3: TGTGCCAGCAGTACGACTTACGGATCCTACAATGAGCAGTTCTTC. It encodes CASSTTYGSYNEQFF. The whole variable domain, filled in from reference TRBV7-2 and TRBJ2-1, reads GAGVSQSPSNKVTEKGKDVELRCDPISGHTALYWYRQSLGQGLEFLIYFQGNSAPDKSGLPSDRFSAERTGGSVSTLTIQRTQQEDSAVYLCASSTTYGSYNEQFFGPGTRLTVL.

The chain is built from TRBV21-1 and TRBJ2-3; TRBD2, the table's D call, lacks a check against the DNA. TRBV21-1 is a pseudogene. The CDR3 spans 18 residues. This CDR3 is CASSELTSGYPSTDTQYF. The CDR3 nucleotides are TGTGCCAGCAGCGAACTAACTAGCGGATACCCTAGCACAGATACGCAGTATTTT.

The J gene is TRBJ2-3, the V gene TRBV5-1, with 9 bases lining up with TRBD2. Germline lookup yields CDR1 SGHRS and CDR2 YFSETQ. The CDR3 has 13 amino acids. V shed 7 bases and J 6 bases; nucleotides not matched to a gene: 6. CDR3 sequence (DNA): TGCGCCAGCCGGGGACTAGCCCCGGATACGCAGTATTTT. Amino acids: CASRGLAPDTQYF.

The rearrangement links TRBV28 to TRBJ1-4; TRBD1 matches at 9 bases. This CDR3 contains 20 residues. V shed 6 bases and J 0 bases; nucleotides not matched to a gene: 17. CDR1 MDHEN and CDR2 SYDVKM come from the germline V gene. In nucleotides, the CDR3 is TGTGCCAGCAGAAATACACCGGGACAGGGCAGGGGGACAACTAATGAAAAACTGTTTTTT. Protein product: CASRNTPGQGRGTTNEKLFF.

This chain links TRBV28 with TRBJ1-5; 8 nucleotides match TRBD1. The CDR3 has 15 amino acids. J lost 5 bases, V lost 7 bases, and 10 bases had no gene match. Germline CDR1 reads MDHEN; CDR2 reads SYDVKM. CDR3: CASIDRGSTHQPQHF. The CDR3 DNA sequence: TGTGCCAGCATCGACAGGGGTTCCACCCATCAGCCCCAGCATTTT.

This clone was recorded a few times. The chain links TRBV30 to TRBJ2-3; TRBD2 aligns across 7 bases. The CDR3 is made up of 20 amino acids. After removal of 1 base from V and 0 bases from J, the junction contained 19 bases not matched to a gene. Germline CDR1 and CDR2: GTSNPN and SVGIG (reference sequence). CDR3 bases: TGTGCCTGGAGTGGAAGGGACGGGGGGATGCGGTATCCTAGCACAGATACGCAGTATTTT. This codes for CAWSGRDGGMRYPSTDTQYF.

The genes are TRBV19 and TRBJ2-3, with 7 bases lining up with TRBD2. Germline-derived CDR1 and CDR2 are LNHDA and SQIVND (reference sequence). J was trimmed by 5 bases and V by 5 bases; bases with no gene match: 13. This CDR3 region has 16 residues. The CDR3 nucleotides read TGTGCCAGTAGTCTCACTAGCGCCAATGGAGGAGATACGCAGTATTTT. Translating gives CASSLTSANGGDTQYF.

The V call is TRBV7-2, the J call TRBJ1-2, with D unclear. The CDR3 loop spans 11 amino acids. Germline CDR1 SGHTA, CDR2 FQGNSA. Trimming took 5 bases from V and 14 from J, leaving 15 bases between them. The CDR3 spells CASSPRDLITF. CDR3 in DNA: TGTGCCAGCAGCCCCCGGGATCTTATTACCTTC.

The genes are TRBV5-1 and TRBJ1-5; 10 nucleotides line up with TRBD1. The length of the CDR3 is 14 residues. V lost 4 bases and J lost 6; bases outside the gene matches: 4. Germline-derived CDR1 and CDR2 are SGHRS and YFSETQ. CDR3 in DNA: TGCGCCAGCAGCGAGGACAGGGGGGGTCAGCCCCAGCATTTT. It encodes CASSEDRGGQPQHF.

J is TRBJ2-1 and V is TRBV10-3, with D perhaps TRBD2 (5 bases). Deletions cut 5 bases from V and 6 bases from J, with 8 bases between. In germline, CDR1 is ENHRY, CDR2 SYGVKD. This CDR3 is 12 amino acids long. The CDR3 reads CAISPRGNEQFF. DNA of the CDR3: TGTGCCATCAGTCCTCGGGGCAATGAGCAGTTCTTC.

This chain joins TRBV30 and TRBJ1-1, with D hard to call. The CDR3 loop spans 14 amino acids. V was trimmed by 8 bases and J by 1 base, leaving 17 bases between them. Germline V gene lookup returns CDR1 GTSNPN and CDR2 SVGIG (reference sequence). CDR3 sequence: CALQIRRRNTEAFF. DNA of the CDR3: TGTGCCCTGCAAATTAGACGGAGGAACACTGAAGCTTTCTTT.

The chain employs TRBV2 and TRBJ2-5; the D gene is possibly TRBD2 (7 bases). V was cut by 5 bases and J by 2 bases, with 21 bases left in between. The germline CDR1 and CDR2 sequences are SNHLY and FYNNEI. The CDR3 consists of 17 residues. CDR3 nucleotide sequence: TGTGCCAGCAGTTCCGGATCGAGAGGGGGGGGTCAAGAGACCCAGTACTTC. It codes for CASSSGSRGGGQETQYF.

The sample holds one count of this clone. The chain couples TRBV9 to TRBJ1-2; 9 bases align to TRBD1. The CDR3 spans 15 residues. Germline CDR1 is SGDLS and CDR2 is YYNGEE. V dropped 0 bases and J dropped 6; count of bases not matched to a gene: 6. The DNA of the CDR3 is TGTGCCAGCAGCGTAGTCGGACAGGGGATGGATGGCTACACCTTC. Protein product: CASSVVGQGMDGYTF.

The chain is built from TRBV24-1 and TRBJ1-6; tentative D call: TRBD1 (6 bases). Germline V lookup: CDR1 KGHDR, CDR2 SFDVKD. The CDR3 covers 16 residues. The V end was cut by 2 bases, the J end by 7 bases, with 14 bases between. CDR3 in DNA: TGTGCCACCAGTGATTCGTCCAGGGGAAAGAATTCACCCCTCCACTTT. Its translation is CATSDSSRGKNSPLHF.

The chain carries TRBV7-2 and TRBJ2-7, with TRBD2 matching 7 bases. This CDR3 spans 15 amino acids. Germline V CDR1 and CDR2: SGHTA, FQGNSA. V lost 2 bases to trimming and J lost 6 bases; unmatched junction nucleotides: 10. The CDR3 sequence is CASSLFGRELVEQYF. In nucleotides, the CDR3 is TGTGCCAGCAGCTTATTCGGGCGGGAGTTGGTCGAGCAGTACTTC. Drawing the rest from reference TRBV7-2 and TRBJ2-7, the complete variable domain is GAGVSQSPSNKVTEKGKDVELRCDPISGHTALYWYRQSLGQGLEFLIYFQGNSAPDKSGLPSDRFSAERTGGSVSTLTIQRTQQEDSAVYLCASSLFGRELVEQYFGPGTRLTVT.

This clone was recorded a few times. V and J are TRBV19 and TRBJ2-7, with D possibly being TRBD1 (6 bases). The CDR3 has 16 amino acids. V gave up 2 bases and J gave up 2 bases, with 16 bases separating them. Germline loops: CDR1 LNHDA, CDR2 SQIVND (reference sequence). As DNA, the CDR3 is TGTGCCAGTAGTATATGGGGCCGGGACACTACCTACGAGCAGTACTTC. It encodes CASSIWGRDTTYEQYF.

The chain is built from TRBV29-1 and TRBJ1-2, with TRBD1 as a possible D gene (5 bases). V was pared by 1 base and J by 3 bases, with 15 bases between. CDR1 and CDR2 (germline): SQVTM, ANQGSEA. The length of the CDR3 is 15 residues. Written as DNA, the CDR3 is TGCAGCGTTGAAGGACAAGGGGCGGACGACTATGGCTACACCTTC. This gives the protein CSVEGQGADDYGYTF.

V usage is TRBV14 and J usage is TRBJ2-6; TRBD1 matches 8 bases. Germline values: CDR1 SGHDN, CDR2 FVKESK. V lost 1 base to trimming and J lost 2 bases; unmatched junction nucleotides: 10. This CDR3 is 19 amino acids long. CDR3 DNA sequence: TGTGCCAGCAGCCAAGCAGCAGGGGGCCGTTTACCTGGGGCCAACGTCCTGACTTTC. It yields the protein CASSQAAGGRLPGANVLTF.

J is TRBJ1-2 and V is TRBV19, with D uncertain. Per the germline V gene, CDR1 is LNHDA and CDR2 is SQIVND (reference sequence). This CDR3 region has 13 residues. Trimming pared 7 bases from V and 7 bases from J, leaving 16 bases between. The CDR3 DNA is TGTGCCAGTATGGAGGGCCGGACCGCTGGCTACACCTTC. Amino acids: CASMEGRTAGYTF.

The chain employs TRBV7-9 and TRBJ2-7; 9 positions agree with TRBD1. The CDR3 is 14 amino acids. CDR1 and CDR2 (germline): SEHNR, FQNEAQ (reference sequence). The V and J ends lost 5 bases and 5 bases, in that order; junction bases with no gene match: 7. The CDR3 nucleotides are TGTGCCAGCAGCCTGGTAGGGACAGGGAACGAGCAGTACTTC. This gives the protein CASSLVGTGNEQYF.

The V gene is TRBV6-2 or TRBV6-3, the J gene TRBJ2-5; D perhaps matches TRBD2 (6 bases). Germline V gene sequence: CDR1 MNHEY, CDR2 SVGEGT. This CDR3 region has 13 residues. The ends were cut back, 2 bases at V and 7 bases at J, with 11 bases in the middle. The DNA for the CDR3 is TGTGCCAGCAGTTACCGCCAGGGAGGGACCCAGTACTTC. Encoded protein: CASSYRQGGTQYF.

CDR3 coding DNA: TGTGCCACCAGCACCCCCACAGCCGGGACTTCAGCCCCAGAGACCCAGTACTTC. Translated: CATSTPTAGTSAPETQYF. The rearrangement links TRBV15 to TRBJ2-5; the D gene is possibly TRBD2 (6 bases). Trimming stripped 4 bases from V and 4 bases from J, with 25 bases between. The CDR3 is 18 amino acids. The germline V gene has CDR1 LNHNV and CDR2 YYDKDF (reference sequence).

This clone showed up just a few times. This rearrangement joins TRBV5-1 to TRBJ1-3; no clear D. CDR3 length equals 14 residues. Per germline, CDR1 SGHRS and CDR2 YFSETQ. V was shortened by 0 bases and J by 3 bases, with 7 bases between the two germline ends. The CDR3 sequence is CASSLGRVGNTIYF. The CDR3 bases are TGCGCCAGCAGCTTGGGGCGGGTTGGAAACACCATATATTTT.

This clone was observed a single time. V usage is TRBV11-2 and J usage is TRBJ2-7, with D possibly matching TRBD2 (6 bases). CDR1 and CDR2 from the germline V gene are SGHAT and FQNNGV. This CDR3 comprises 15 residues. The ends were cut back, 5 bases at V and 0 bases at J, with 14 bases in the middle. CDR3 sequence reads: CASSLAGISSYEQYF. The CDR3 coding sequence is TGTGCCAGCAGCCTCGCGGGAATCAGCTCCTACGAGCAGTACTTC.

The chain couples TRBV14 to TRBJ1-1, with D possibly TRBD1 on 6 matching bases. Germline CDR1 SGHDN, CDR2 FVKESK. Trimming removed 10 bases from V and 6 bases from J, with 21 bases in between. CDR3 length equals 14 residues. CDR3 region: CATTRGQPGSEAFF. CDR3 sequence (DNA): TGTGCCACTACGCGAGGACAGCCCGGCTCTGAAGCTTTCTTT.

The chain uses TRBV30 and TRBJ1-1, with a weak D call TRBD1 (6 bases). Per the germline V gene, CDR1 is GTSNPN and CDR2 is SVGIG (reference sequence). Trimming removed 2 bases from V and 0 bases from J, with 22 bases in between. The CDR3 runs to 18 residues. This chain's CDR3 is CAWSPLGGFIMMNTEAFF. As DNA, the CDR3 is TGTGCCTGGAGTCCGTTAGGGGGTTTTATTATGATGAACACTGAAGCTTTCTTT.